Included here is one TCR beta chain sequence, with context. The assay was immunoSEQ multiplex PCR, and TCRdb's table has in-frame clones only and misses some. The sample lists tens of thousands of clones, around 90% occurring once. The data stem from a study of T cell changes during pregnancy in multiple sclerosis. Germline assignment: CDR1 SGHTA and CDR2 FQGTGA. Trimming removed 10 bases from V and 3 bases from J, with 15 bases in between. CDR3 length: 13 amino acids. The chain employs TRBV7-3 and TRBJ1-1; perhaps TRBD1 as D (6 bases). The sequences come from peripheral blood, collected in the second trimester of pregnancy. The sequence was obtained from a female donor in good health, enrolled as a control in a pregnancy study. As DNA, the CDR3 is TGTGCCACCCGGGGGGGGCGAGACACTGAAGCTTTCTTT. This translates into CATRGGRDTEAFF.